This entry lists 10 T cell receptor beta chains sequenced from one sample in a study of neoadjuvant anti-PD-1 for oral cavity cancer. The table came from immunoSEQ multiplex PCR; TCRdb's copy has only in-frame clones and leaves some out. The table shows under 10,000 clones, with 60% to 75% occurring only once. The sequencing here drew on tumor tissue, taken before nivolumab (anti-PD-1) treatment. These receptors originate from a person between 40 and 85 years old with oral cavity squamous cell carcinoma.

There are a few counts of this clone. J is TRBJ2-7 and V is TRBV2, with 9 bases matching TRBD1. The CDR3 totals 14 residues. The V segment lost 6 bases and the J segment 5 bases; nucleotides outside the gene matches: 8. Germline V gene sequence: CDR1 SNHLY, CDR2 FYNNEI. The CDR3 region has the DNA TGTGCCAGCAGGGGGGGACAGGGATTAAACGAGCAGTACTTC. The encoded protein is CASRGGQGLNEQYF.

V is TRBV5-4 and J is TRBJ2-5; no clear D gene. Trimming removed 0 bases at V and 1 base at J, with 10 bases between. This CDR3 region has 15 residues. Per germline, CDR1 SGHNT and CDR2 YYREEE (reference sequence). CDR3 protein: CASSLGDRVQETQYF. The CDR3 DNA reads TGTGCCAGCAGCTTGGGCGATAGGGTCCAAGAGACCCAGTACTTC.

The rearrangement links TRBV7-3 to TRBJ1-1, with D perhaps TRBD1 (5 bases). Per the germline V gene, CDR1 is SGHTA and CDR2 is FQGTGA. Between the trimmed V and J ends, which lost 5 bases and 0 bases, there was a span of 10 bases. This CDR3 is built from 14 residues. The CDR3: CASSPGTVNTEAFF. The CDR3 DNA reads as TGTGCCAGCAGCCCAGGGACGGTGAACACTGAAGCTTTCTTT. The whole variable domain, remainder taken from reference TRBV7-3 and TRBJ1-1, is GAGVSQTPSNKVTEKGKYVELRCDPISGHTALYWYRQSLGQGPEFLIYFQGTGAADDSGLPNDRFFAVRPEGSVSTLKIQRTERGDSAVYLCASSPGTVNTEAFFGQGTRLTVV.

This clone appeared a few times. The rearrangement links TRBV6-5 to TRBJ1-2; D perhaps matches TRBD1 (5 bases). Germline CDR1 and CDR2: MNHEY and SVGAGI. The CDR3 totals 15 residues. Trimming pared 6 bases from V and 3 bases from J, leaving 17 bases between. CDR3 in DNA: TGTGCCAGCAGGGGGTGGGGGATCTTGGACTATGGCTACACCTTC. Its protein is CASRGWGILDYGYTF.

The chain carries TRBV7-9 and TRBJ2-2; 8 nucleotides line up with TRBD1. The CDR3 runs to 15 residues. Trimming at V came to 4 bases and at J to 6 bases, leaving 7 bases not matched to a gene. Germline V gene data show CDR1 as SEHNR and CDR2 as FQNEAQ (reference sequence). Written as DNA, the CDR3 is TGTGCCAGCAGCTACGATTACAGGGGGTCCGGGGAGCTGTTTTTT. Amino acids: CASSYDYRGSGELFF. Based on the CDR3 plus reference TRBV7-9 and TRBJ2-2, the full variable domain is DTGVSQNPRHKITKRGQNVTFRCDPISEHNRLYWYRQTLGQGPEFLTYFQNEAQLEKSRLLSDRFSAERPKGSFSTLEIQRTEQGDSAMYLCASSYDYRGSGELFFGEGSRLTVL.

The chain carries TRBV10-3 and TRBJ1-1; unclear D gene. V dropped 7 bases and J dropped 0 bases, with 9 bases sitting between them. The germline V gene has CDR1 ENHRY and CDR2 SYGVKD. The CDR3 sequence is 13 residues long. The CDR3 sequence: CAIMTSMNTEAFF. For the CDR3, the DNA is TGTGCCATCATGACAAGCATGAACACTGAAGCTTTCTTT.

This clone was found a few times. V and J are TRBV18 and TRBJ1-1; the D is unclear. Germline-derived CDR1 and CDR2 are KGHSH and LQKENI. There are 15 residues in the CDR3. Trimming shortened V by 2 bases and J by 0 bases, and 10 bases separated the two germline ends. CDR3 DNA: TGTGCCAGCTCACCAGGGTTAGGCATGAACACTGAAGCTTTCTTT. It codes for CASSPGLGMNTEAFF.

Only one count was recorded for this clone. The chain combines TRBV11-3 with TRBJ2-2; D gene unclear. Germline V CDR1 and CDR2: SGHNT, YENEEA. CDR3 length: 13 residues. V lost 4 bases and J lost 7, with 10 bases in between. The CDR3 spells CASSSILGGELFF. The CDR3 DNA reads as TGTGCCAGCAGCTCCATTTTGGGCGGGGAGCTGTTTTTT.

This sequence joins TRBV6-1 and TRBJ2-7; D is perhaps TRBD1 (6 bases). V lost 6 bases and J 1 base, leaving 16 bases between the germline ends. CDR1 is MNHNS and CDR2 is SASEGT in the germline V gene. The CDR3 runs to 15 residues. This CDR3 reads CASREDSSGSYEQYF. DNA of the CDR3: TGTGCCAGCAGAGAGGACAGCTCGGGGTCCTACGAGCAGTACTTC.

This clone appeared a few times. The chain carries TRBV27 and TRBJ2-1; 14 positions agree with TRBD2. V was clipped by 5 bases and J by 7 bases; unmatched bases: 10. The CDR3 runs 17 residues. The germline gives CDR1 MNHEY, CDR2 SMNVEV (reference sequence). The CDR3 is CASSPGTSGSRGNEQFF. CDR3 sequence (DNA): TGTGCCAGCAGTCCCGGGACTAGCGGGAGTCGAGGAAATGAGCAGTTCTTC.